One sample yielded the 15 T cell receptor beta chains listed below, sequenced in a study of blood T cell repertoires in COVID-19. Sequencing used immunoSEQ multiplex PCR; TCRdb keeps in-frame clones, though not all of them. The sample carries about 220,000 clones, roughly 82% recorded once. Material: peripheral blood. These receptors were taken from a man aged 50 or older with active or convalescent COVID-19.

The V and J genes are TRBV18 and TRBJ2-7, with D maybe TRBD1 (6 bases). With 3 bases removed from V and 5 bases from J, the gap between germline ends came to 14 bases. The CDR3 is 14 amino acids. CDR1 is KGHSH, CDR2 LQKENI, per germline. In nucleotides, the CDR3 is TGTGCCAGCTCACCGGGTCCGGACAGCGACGAGCAGTACGTC. This encodes CASSPGPDSDEQYV.

In this sample, this clone turned up a few times. V and J are TRBV5-4 and TRBJ1-4; 8 bases fit TRBD1. The CDR3 is 14 residues long. V was pared by 0 bases and J by 7 bases, with 2 bases of the junction left unmatched. CDR1 and CDR2 (germline): SGHNT, YYREEE (reference sequence). The CDR3 sequence is CASSLGDRSEKLFF. The DNA of the CDR3 is TGTGCCAGCAGCTTGGGGGACAGGAGTGAAAAACTGTTTTTT.

The J gene is TRBJ2-7, the V gene TRBV10-3; 13 bases line up with TRBD2. V was pared by 2 bases and J by 0 bases, with 10 bases of the junction left unmatched. The germline CDR1 and CDR2 sequences are ENHRY and SYGVKD. CDR3 size: 19 residues. In nucleotides, the CDR3 is TGTGCCATCAGTGAGCCGGGACTAGCGGGACCCGAGAGCTCCTACGAGCAGTACTTC. Translation: CAISEPGLAGPESSYEQYF.

V and J are TRBV6-5 and TRBJ1-2; D possibly corresponds to TRBD1 (5 bases). This CDR3 has 13 residues. The germline V gene encodes CDR1 MNHEY and CDR2 SVGAGI. The V end lost 5 bases, the J end lost 3 bases, and 10 bases lay between the germline ends. CDR3 nucleotides: TGTGCCAGCAGTCGCGACAGTTACTATGGCTACACCTTC. This codes for CASSRDSYYGYTF.

This clone was recorded a few times. CDR3 DNA: TGTGCCAGCAGCTTAGGACTCACCTCCTACAATGAGCAGTTCTTC. Amino acids: CASSLGLTSYNEQFF. V usage is TRBV9 and J usage is TRBJ2-1; possibly TRBD2 for D (5 bases). The V gene's germline CDR1 is SGDLS and CDR2 YYNGEE. The CDR3 spans 15 residues. V lost 4 bases and J 0 bases, leaving 11 bases between the germline ends.

The rearrangement uses TRBV27 and TRBJ1-6; 9 nucleotides agree with TRBD1. Per germline, CDR1 MNHEY and CDR2 SMNVEV (reference sequence). V shed 7 bases and J 0 bases; nucleotides not matched to a gene: 13. This CDR3 has 19 residues. The CDR3 protein is CASIYRDRVSSSYNSPLHF. The DNA of the CDR3 is TGTGCCAGCATTTACCGGGACAGGGTCTCCAGCTCCTATAATTCACCCCTCCACTTT.

The chain has TRBV5-1 and TRBJ2-5, with TRBD1 matching 10 bases. The CDR3 is made up of 15 amino acids. Germline CDR1 SGHRS, CDR2 YFSETQ. The V gene end was trimmed by 2 bases and the J gene end by 5 bases; junction bases not matched to a gene: 6. CDR3 protein: CASSFDRGRGETQYF. The DNA of the CDR3 is TGCGCCAGCAGCTTTGACAGGGGGCGAGGGGAGACCCAGTACTTC. Full variable domain (outside the CDR3, taken from reference TRBV5-1 and TRBJ2-5): KAGVTQTPRYLIKTRGQQVTLSCSPISGHRSVSWYQQTPGQGLQFLFEYFSETQRNKGNFPGRFSGRQFSNSRSEMNVSTLELGDSALYLCASSFDRGRGETQYFGPGTRLLVL.

This chain joins TRBV3-1 (or the pseudogene TRBV3-2) and TRBJ1-6, with a tentative D call TRBD1 (5 bases). CDR3 length: 15 amino acids. Trimming left V 3 bases short and J 8 bases short, with 14 bases between. The germline V gene encodes CDR1 LGHDT and CDR2 YNNKEL (reference sequence). The CDR3 here is CASSQGLPRYSPLHF. The CDR3 coding sequence is TGTGCCAGCAGCCAGGGACTCCCAAGGTATTCACCCCTCCACTTT.

V gene TRBV28 combines with J gene TRBJ2-7; 11 bases map to TRBD2. CDR1 is MDHEN, CDR2 SYDVKM, per germline. With V trimmed by 4 bases and J by 4 bases, 6 bases remained unmatched. The CDR3 runs 15 residues. The CDR3 loop is CASSSLAGGRYEQYF. CDR3 bases: TGTGCCAGCAGTTCCCTAGCGGGGGGACGTTACGAGCAGTACTTC.

The V call is TRBV7-2, the J call TRBJ1-5; D remains unclear. Germline loops: CDR1 SGHTA, CDR2 FQGNSA. Between the trimmed V and J ends, which lost 2 bases and 1 base, there was a span of 6 bases. The CDR3 runs 14 residues. The CDR3 DNA reads TGTGCCAGCAGCTTATCATCCAGCAATCAGCCCCAGCATTTT. Residues: CASSLSSSNQPQHF.

The chain has TRBV7-9 and TRBJ2-4; tentative D call: TRBD1 (6 bases). CDR3 length: 14 residues. The V end lost 3 bases, the J end lost 7 bases, and 13 bases lay between the germline ends. Germline-derived CDR1 and CDR2 are SEHNR and FQNEAQ (reference sequence). The CDR3 DNA reads as TGTGCCAGCAGCTTGGGACATTGGGGGAACATTCAGTACTTC. This gives the protein CASSLGHWGNIQYF.

The chain combines TRBV10-3 with TRBJ1-2; 10 nucleotides align to TRBD1. This CDR3 is 15 amino acids long. Germline trimming cut 2 bases from V and 3 bases from J; bases unmatched to any gene: 3. Germline assignment: CDR1 ENHRY and CDR2 SYGVKD. CDR3 sequence: CAISEGQGVDYGYTF. For the CDR3, the DNA is TGTGCCATCAGTGAGGGACAGGGGGTTGACTATGGCTACACCTTC.

The chain carries TRBV7-3 and TRBJ2-6; D unclear. The length of the CDR3 is 16 residues. Between the trimmed V and J ends, which lost 2 bases and 0 bases, there was a span of 8 bases. Germline V gene data show CDR1 as SGHTA and CDR2 as FQGTGA. CDR3: CASSLYANSGANVLTF. The DNA for the CDR3 is TGTGCCAGCAGCTTATATGCTAACTCTGGGGCCAACGTCCTGACTTTC.

The rearrangement links TRBV3-1 (or the pseudogene TRBV3-2) to TRBJ2-1; D uncertain. The germline V and J ends were trimmed by 7 bases and 0 bases, with 13 bases remaining between them. CDR1 and CDR2 (germline): LGHDT, YNNKEL (reference sequence). CDR3 length: 15 residues. In DNA form, the CDR3 reads TGTGCCAGCACCCCCGGAGCTAGCTCCTACAATGAGCAGTTCTTC. It codes for CASTPGASSYNEQFF.

The chain has TRBV4-3 and TRBJ2-2; D gene uncertain. Deletions cut 5 bases from V and 0 bases from J, with 7 bases between. The CDR3 runs to 14 residues. Germline-derived CDR1 and CDR2 are LGHNA and YSLEER. CDR3 region: CASSVDTNTGELFF. CDR3 coding DNA: TGCGCCAGCAGCGTCGACACGAACACCGGGGAGCTGTTTTTT.